The text below deals with one T cell receptor beta chain. This specimen comes from a study of human T cells and chemical hapten exposure. The CDR3 is 13 amino acids. Per germline, CDR1 KGHDR and CDR2 SFDVKD. V was pared by 4 bases and J by 5 bases, with 10 bases between. Stated time point: patch test 3, about 24 weeks after DPC sensitization. Described treatment: therapeutic diphenylcyclopropenone sensitization with weekly scalp DPC. TCRdb ran MiXCR on the RACE reads and lists one entry per CDR3 protein. The sample contains 110,000 or so distinct CDR3 sequences, around 35% of which appear only once. This rearrangement joins TRBV24-1 to TRBJ1-2, with D maybe TRBD1 (5 bases). This TCR was sampled from a man aged 35 to 55 with alopecia areata. Some clones in this sample may be carry-over from other donors' samples. This specimen was whole blood, taken in connection with sensitization to the hapten diphenylcyclopropenone (DPC). In DNA form, the CDR3 reads TGTGCCACCAGTGAGTCAGGGACGTATGGCTACACCTTC. It translates to CATSESGTYGYTF.